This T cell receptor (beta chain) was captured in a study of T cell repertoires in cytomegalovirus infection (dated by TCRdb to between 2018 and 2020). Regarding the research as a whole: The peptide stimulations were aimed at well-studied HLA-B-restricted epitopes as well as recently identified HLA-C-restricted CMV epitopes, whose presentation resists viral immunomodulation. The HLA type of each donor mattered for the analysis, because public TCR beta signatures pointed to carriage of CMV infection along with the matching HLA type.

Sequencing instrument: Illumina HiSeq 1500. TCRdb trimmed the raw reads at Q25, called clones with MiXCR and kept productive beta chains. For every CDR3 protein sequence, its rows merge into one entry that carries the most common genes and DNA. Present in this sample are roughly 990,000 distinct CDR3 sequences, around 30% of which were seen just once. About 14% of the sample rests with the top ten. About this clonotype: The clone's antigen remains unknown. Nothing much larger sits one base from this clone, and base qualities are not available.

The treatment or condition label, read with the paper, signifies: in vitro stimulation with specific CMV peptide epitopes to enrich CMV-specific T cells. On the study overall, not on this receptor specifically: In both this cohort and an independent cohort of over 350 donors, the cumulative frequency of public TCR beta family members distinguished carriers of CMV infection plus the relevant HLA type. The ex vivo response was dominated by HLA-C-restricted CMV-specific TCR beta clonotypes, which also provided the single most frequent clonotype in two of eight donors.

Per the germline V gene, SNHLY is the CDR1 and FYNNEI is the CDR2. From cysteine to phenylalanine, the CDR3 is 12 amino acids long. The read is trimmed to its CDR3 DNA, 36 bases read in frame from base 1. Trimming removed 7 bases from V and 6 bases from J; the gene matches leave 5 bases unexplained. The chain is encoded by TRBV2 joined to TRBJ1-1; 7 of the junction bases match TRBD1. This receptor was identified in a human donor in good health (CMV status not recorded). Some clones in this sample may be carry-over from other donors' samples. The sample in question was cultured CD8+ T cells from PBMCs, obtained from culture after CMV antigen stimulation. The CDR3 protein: CASNHRGSEAFF. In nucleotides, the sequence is TGTGCCAGCAATCACAGGGGCTCTGAAGCTTTCTTT.